The 3 T cell receptor beta chains in this list originate from one sample, sequenced in a study of blood T cell repertoires in COVID-19. Some clones are missing from TCRdb's copy, which holds only in-frame ones; the method was immunoSEQ multiplex PCR. The sample contains about 180,000 clones, 80% of which appear only once. Sequenced sample: PBMCs or T cells enriched from blood (not recorded which). These receptors were collected from a man aged 55 to 69 who had been exposed to COVID-19.

This clone has only one observation. This chain uses TRBV10-3 with TRBJ2-7; 7 nucleotides match TRBD1. The CDR3 spans 14 residues. Germline values: CDR1 ENHRY, CDR2 SYGVKD. J was trimmed by 4 bases and V by 3 bases; bases with no gene match: 6. The CDR3 spells CAISDPGRGYEQYF. As DNA, the CDR3 is TGTGCCATCAGTGACCCTGGCAGGGGGTACGAGCAGTACTTC.

This clone was seen a few times. Here the CDR3 DNA reads TGTGCCAGCAGTCTATCTTCCAGGGGGCGCGAGCAGTACTTC. This sequence encodes CASSLSSRGREQYF. The chain recombines TRBV7-9 with TRBJ2-7; 8 bases match TRBD1. Germline CDR1 SEHNR, CDR2 FQNEAQ (reference sequence). This CDR3 has 14 amino acids. V shed 6 bases, J shed 6 bases, and the junction held 10 bases outside the gene matches.

The chain uses TRBV7-8 and TRBJ2-7, with 7 bases lining up with TRBD1. V shed 1 base, J shed 2 bases, and the junction held 5 bases outside the gene matches. The germline CDR1 and CDR2 sequences are SGHVS and FQNEAQ. The CDR3 covers 15 residues. For the CDR3, the DNA is TGTGCCAGCAGCTTAGGGGCAGGGGGAACCTACGAGCAGTACTTC. It codes for CASSLGAGGTYEQYF.